This TCR beta chain originates from a study of response to subunit inactivated influenza vaccine. Whole-study results and caveats: There was a suggestion from the authors that each seasonal influenza vaccination recruits few new T cells.

Comments on this clonotype: Its antigen is not known.

The CDR3 length is 16 residues. CDR1 and CDR2 from the germline V gene are LGHNA and YNFKEQ. The V end was cut by 1 base, the J end by 2 bases, with 13 bases between. TCRdb passed the RT-PCR reads through MiXCR, listing each CDR3 protein once. This sample has 550,000 to 600,000 distinct CDR3 sequences, with 12% found just once. Source: PBMCs from blood, taken on the day of vaccination. The clonotype was recovered from a man aged 50 or older who received an inactivated influenza vaccine. This sequence joins TRBV4-2 and TRBJ2-3, with a possible D match to TRBD1 (5 bases). The CDR3 nucleotides read TGTGCCAGCAGCCAAGTGGGGCGACAGACCACAGATACGCAGTATTTT. It codes for CASSQVGRQTTDTQYF.